This record concerns one T cell receptor (beta chain) sequence. The data originate from a study of CD8+CD57+ T cells in acquired aplastic anemia. The CDR3 has 15 amino acids. The V end lost 0 bases, the J end lost 0 bases, and 9 bases lay between the germline ends. Germline V gives CDR1 DFQATT, CDR2 SNEGSKA (reference sequence). TCR beta VDJ and CDR3 profiles were obtained from a genomic DNA template. Each CDR3 protein is one row after TCRdb ran MiXCR on the reads. The table has 250,000 to 350,000 distinct CDR3 sequences, approximately 57% seen once. CD8+CD57+ cell expansion, shown by flow cytometry, had occurred in the patients selected for sequencing.

Sequenced input: sorted CD4+, CD8+, or CD8+CD57+ T cells (not recorded which) from PBMCs. The sequence derives from a human donor with aplastic anemia. The chain recombines TRBV20-1 with TRBJ2-1; no definite D call. The CDR3: CSAREPGYSYNEQFF. CDR3 nucleotide sequence: TGCAGTGCTAGAGAGCCGGGTTACTCCTACAATGAGCAGTTCTTC.